This is a list of T cell receptor beta chains from one sample in a study of cytomegalovirus exposure and HLA in healthy donors. The table came from immunoSEQ multiplex PCR; TCRdb's copy has only in-frame clones and leaves some out. The sample has approximately 140,000 clones; 70% to 85% are singletons. Sequencing input: PBMCs. These receptors all come from a boy aged 10-17 years in good health and CMV-seronegative. Both conserved end residues are part of each CDR3. Fields, in order: J gene, V gene, CDR3 protein.

TRBJ2-1,TRBV4-1,CASSHAGNEQFF
TRBJ1-5,TRBV30,CALRDVGCNQPQHF
TRBJ2-5,TRBV5-1,CASSFTSGQETQYF
TRBJ2-1,TRBV30,CAWSPGTSGFNEQFF
TRBJ2-3,TRBV15,CATSPAGGWTDTQYF
TRBJ1-4,TRBV10-3,CAISEPKHLSQLFF
TRBJ1-5,TRBV6-5,CASGSRRNQPQHF
TRBJ2-1,TRBV9,CASSVSLAGVEQFF
TRBJ1-1,TRBV6-1,CASIPGVSGTEAFF
TRBJ1-2,TRBV6-6,CASSYSGTGSLYGYTF
TRBJ2-7,TRBV28,CASRLQGTSYEQYF
TRBJ2-2,TRBV30,CALGLAIAGELFF
TRBJ2-1,TRBV18,CASSPSFPGQGNNEQFF
TRBJ2-1,TRBV27,CASSFLSGTSGISYNEQFF
TRBJ2-2,TRBV6-4,CASSPGQGVAGELFF
TRBJ2-7,TRBV6-5,CASRTGPRFNEQYF
TRBJ1-1,TRBV7-3,CASSLNSGGAEAFF
TRBJ2-1,TRBV7-9,CASSANLRSSYNEQFF
TRBJ1-1,TRBV15,CATSRGGRAGAEAFF
TRBJ1-5,TRBV7-9,CASSDRGQNQPQHF
TRBJ2-1,TRBV6-6,CASSYSWTGGRNEQFF
TRBJ2-1,TRBV4-2,CASSEERGNYNEQFF
TRBJ2-2,TRBV6-1,CASSEHGGYTGELFF
TRBJ1-5,TRBV2,CASVVGGNQPQHF
TRBJ2-3,TRBV4-1,CASSQDQALTDTQYF
TRBJ2-7,TRBV6-5,CASNKRLASDEQYF
TRBJ2-1,TRBV29-1,CSGETTGNNNEQFF
TRBJ1-5,TRBV27,CASSLSGGPQHF
TRBJ2-3,TRBV4-1,CASSLTPTGADTQYF
TRBJ2-1,TRBV29-1,CSVEGRERVSYNEQFF
TRBJ2-1,TRBV7-9,CASSLTGGLGRAHNEQFF
TRBJ1-5,TRBV11-2,CASSYTGVNQPQHF
TRBJ1-4,TRBV30,CAWASITGSEKLFF
TRBJ1-3,TRBV27,CASSRRQGALGNTIYF
TRBJ2-1,TRBV30,CAWTTLYNEQFF
TRBJ2-7,TRBV13,CASSPLAGGPREQYF
TRBJ1-4,TRBV16,CASSQWAVSGELFF
TRBJ1-1,TRBV6-6,CASSKREATEAFF
TRBJ2-7,TRBV27,CASSRGQTYEQYF
TRBJ2-5,TRBV18,CASSFDRGSQETQYF
TRBJ1-1,TRBV15,CATSRDRGNTEAFF
TRBJ2-7,TRBV1,CTSSQFCGRDGSYEQYF
TRBJ2-2,TRBV10-3,CAISEGQGRVGELFF
TRBJ2-5,TRBV27,CASSLSYSQETQYF
TRBJ1-1,TRBV14,CASSPKRGLTEAFF
TRBJ2-5,TRBV10-1,CASSPGGGQETQYF
TRBJ2-5,TRBV28,CASASEEQYQETQYF
TRBJ1-2,TRBV5-1,CASRPAATGGFYGYTF
TRBJ2-3,TRBV7-9,CASSLAWENPRGTQYF
TRBJ2-1,TRBV7-3,CASSPLGDENEQFF
TRBJ1-2,TRBV6-6,CASSFPGGTVYGYTF
TRBJ1-1,TRBV7-9,CASSSSGGFTEAFF
TRBJ2-5,TRBV7-8,CASSLKPEQRQETQYF